This is a list of T cell receptor beta chains from one sample in a study of cytomegalovirus exposure and HLA in healthy donors. Profiled with immunoSEQ multiplex PCR; TCRdb holds only in-frame clones, not every one. Of some 320,000 clones detected, roughly nine tenths appear once; the ten largest clones hold more than 0.9%. The sequenced sample was PBMCs. Every receptor here comes from a woman under 40 in good health and CMV-seropositive. Both conserved end residues are part of each CDR3. A D gene is named only where the DNA matches it firmly. Not all rows give a size; the values are once, few, many and, for expanded clones, a class.

abundance: -; v_gene: TRBV4-1; d_gene: -; j_gene: TRBJ2-3; CDR3aa: CASSQLPTVSTDTQYF; CDR3nt: TGCGCCAGCAGCCAACTACCTACCGTGAGCACAGATACGCAGTATTTT
abundance: -; v_gene: TRBV27; d_gene: -; j_gene: TRBJ2-1; CDR3aa: CASSLSAAHEQFF; CDR3nt: TGTGCCAGCAGTTTATCTGCGGCTCATGAGCAGTTCTTC
abundance: -; v_gene: TRBV30; d_gene: TRBD1; j_gene: TRBJ2-2; CDR3aa: CARKETGVNTGELFF; CDR3nt: TGTGCCCGAAAAGAAACAGGGGTCAACACCGGGGAGCTGTTTTTT
abundance: -; v_gene: TRBV9; d_gene: -; j_gene: TRBJ2-3; CDR3aa: CASSFRQSTDTQYF; CDR3nt: TGTGCCAGCAGCTTCAGACAGAGCACAGATACGCAGTATTTT
abundance: -; v_gene: TRBV27; d_gene: -; j_gene: TRBJ1-1; CDR3aa: CASARSGAWTEAFF; CDR3nt: TGTGCCAGCGCCCGATCGGGGGCTTGGACTGAAGCTTTCTTT
abundance: -; v_gene: TRBV2; d_gene: -; j_gene: TRBJ2-7; CDR3aa: CASSRQSYEQYF; CDR3nt: TGTGCCAGCAGTAGACAGTCCTACGAGCAGTACTTC
abundance: -; v_gene: TRBV7-9; d_gene: TRBD1; j_gene: TRBJ2-3; CDR3aa: CASRGQGARSDTQYF; CDR3nt: TGTGCCAGCAGAGGACAGGGGGCCCGTTCAGATACGCAGTATTTT
abundance: once; v_gene: TRBV20-1; d_gene: -; j_gene: TRBJ2-5; CDR3aa: CSVRIEGPQYF; CDR3nt: TGCAGTGTCAGGATCGAGGGGCCCCAGTACTTC
abundance: -; v_gene: TRBV6-1; d_gene: TRBD1; j_gene: TRBJ1-6; CDR3aa: CASSERDRASPLHF; CDR3nt: TGTGCCAGCAGTGAACGGGACAGGGCTTCACCCCTCCACTTT
abundance: once; v_gene: TRBV9; d_gene: -; j_gene: TRBJ2-7; CDR3aa: CASSVAYPDYEQYF; CDR3nt: TGTGCCAGCAGCGTAGCCTACCCAGACTACGAGCAGTACTTC
abundance: -; v_gene: TRBV27; d_gene: -; j_gene: TRBJ1-1; CDR3aa: CASRERGATEAFF; CDR3nt: TGTGCCAGCAGGGAAAGGGGTGCCACTGAAGCTTTCTTT
abundance: -; v_gene: TRBV9; d_gene: -; j_gene: TRBJ1-4; CDR3aa: CASSVGVWQGDEKLFF; CDR3nt: TGTGCCAGCAGCGTAGGAGTTTGGCAGGGTGATGAAAAACTGTTTTTT
abundance: -; v_gene: TRBV7-9; d_gene: TRBD2; j_gene: TRBJ2-5; CDR3aa: CASSLSLLAAQETQYF; CDR3nt: TGTGCCAGCAGCTTGTCGTTACTAGCGGCCCAAGAGACCCAGTACTTC
abundance: -; v_gene: TRBV5-1; d_gene: TRBD1; j_gene: TRBJ2-1; CDR3aa: CASSLFTGTGVNEQFF; CDR3nt: TGCGCCAGCAGCTTGTTCACCGGGACAGGGGTCAATGAGCAGTTCTTC
abundance: -; v_gene: TRBV19; d_gene: TRBD2; j_gene: TRBJ2-3; CDR3aa: CASSISGRAGTDTQYF; CDR3nt: TGTGCCAGTAGTATTAGCGGGAGGGCGGGCACAGATACGCAGTATTTT
abundance: -; v_gene: TRBV18; d_gene: -; j_gene: TRBJ1-5; CDR3aa: CASSPRGVWQPQHF; CDR3nt: TGTGCCAGCTCACCACGGGGGGTTTGGCAGCCCCAGCATTTT
abundance: -; v_gene: TRBV11-3; d_gene: -; j_gene: TRBJ1-1; CDR3aa: CASSLGTGRNTEAFF; CDR3nt: TGTGCCAGCAGCTTAGGTACGGGTAGGAACACTGAAGCTTTCTTT
abundance: -; v_gene: TRBV2; d_gene: -; j_gene: TRBJ1-1; CDR3aa: CASNPGDDTEAFF; CDR3nt: TGTGCCAGCAATCCAGGGGACGACACTGAAGCTTTCTTT
abundance: once; v_gene: TRBV6-1; d_gene: -; j_gene: TRBJ1-2; CDR3aa: CASSINHRDHYGYTF; CDR3nt: TGTGCCAGCAGTATTAACCACAGGGACCACTATGGCTACACCTTC
abundance: -; v_gene: TRBV9; d_gene: -; j_gene: TRBJ2-1; CDR3aa: CASSVESNEQFF; CDR3nt: TGTGCCAGCAGCGTAGAATCAAATGAGCAGTTCTTC
abundance: -; v_gene: TRBV6-1; d_gene: -; j_gene: TRBJ1-2; CDR3aa: CASRRGGGYTF; CDR3nt: TGTGCCAGCCGGCGCGGTGGTGGCTACACCTTC
abundance: -; v_gene: TRBV5-1; d_gene: TRBD2; j_gene: TRBJ2-7; CDR3aa: CASSSKGGTSGFHYEQYF; CDR3nt: TGCGCCAGCAGCTCAAAAGGAGGGACTAGCGGTTTCCACTACGAGCAGTACTTC
abundance: -; v_gene: TRBV27; d_gene: TRBD1; j_gene: TRBJ1-1; CDR3aa: CASSLKGQGVKTEAFF; CDR3nt: TGTGCCAGCAGTTTAAAGGGACAGGGGGTAAAAACTGAAGCTTTCTTT
abundance: -; v_gene: TRBV13; d_gene: TRBD1; j_gene: TRBJ1-2; CDR3aa: CASTTTGVYGYTF; CDR3nt: TGTGCCAGCACCACCACAGGGGTCTATGGCTACACCTTC
abundance: few; v_gene: TRBV5-1; d_gene: -; j_gene: TRBJ2-7; CDR3aa: CASSPDSWPYEQYF; CDR3nt: TGCGCCAGCAGCCCGGACTCCTGGCCCTACGAGCAGTACTTC
abundance: -; v_gene: TRBV5-1; d_gene: -; j_gene: TRBJ1-1; CDR3aa: CASSLGLRGAEAFF; CDR3nt: TGCGCCAGCAGCTTAGGGTTGAGGGGCGCTGAAGCTTTCTTT
abundance: -; v_gene: TRBV4-2; d_gene: -; j_gene: TRBJ2-7; CDR3aa: CASSQESVGQGYEQYF; CDR3nt: TGTGCCAGCAGCCAAGAAAGTGTGGGGCAGGGGTACGAGCAGTACTTC
abundance: -; v_gene: TRBV9; d_gene: -; j_gene: TRBJ2-7; CDR3aa: CASSVEVGDYEQYF; CDR3nt: TGTGCCAGCAGCGTAGAAGTTGGGGACTACGAGCAGTACTTC
abundance: -; v_gene: TRBV30; d_gene: -; j_gene: TRBJ1-1; CDR3aa: CAWSVSTEAFF; CDR3nt: TGTGCCTGGAGTGTTTCCACTGAAGCTTTCTTT
abundance: -; v_gene: TRBV28; d_gene: -; j_gene: TRBJ1-6; CDR3aa: CASSLRNRRRINSPLHF; CDR3nt: TGTGCCAGCAGTTTACGGAATAGGCGTCGGATTAATTCACCCCTCCACTTT
abundance: -; v_gene: TRBV18; d_gene: -; j_gene: TRBJ2-7; CDR3aa: CASSANREIVGF; CDR3nt: TGTGCCAGCTCAGCTAACAGGGAAATCGTGGGCTTC
abundance: once; v_gene: TRBV28; d_gene: -; j_gene: TRBJ2-7; CDR3aa: CASSSGRSDHEQYF; CDR3nt: TGTGCCAGCAGTAGTGGCAGAAGTGACCACGAGCAGTACTTC
abundance: few; v_gene: TRBV7-2; d_gene: TRBD2; j_gene: TRBJ2-1; CDR3aa: CASSPGLASFF; CDR3nt: TGTGCCAGCAGCCCGGGACTAGCCTCCTTCTTC
abundance: -; v_gene: TRBV5-1; d_gene: -; j_gene: TRBJ1-5; CDR3aa: CASSFGLNQPQHF; CDR3nt: TGCGCCAGCAGCTTCGGTCTTAATCAGCCCCAGCATTTT
abundance: -; v_gene: TRBV2; d_gene: -; j_gene: TRBJ1-3; CDR3aa: CASRRDPSGNTIYF; CDR3nt: TGTGCCAGCAGAAGAGATCCCTCTGGAAACACCATATATTTT
abundance: few; v_gene: TRBV4-1; d_gene: TRBD2; j_gene: TRBJ2-2; CDR3aa: CASSQASGRVAGELFF; CDR3nt: TGCGCCAGCAGCCAAGCGAGCGGGAGGGTCGCCGGGGAGCTGTTTTTT
abundance: -; v_gene: TRBV2; d_gene: TRBD2; j_gene: TRBJ2-7; CDR3aa: CASGRGLEQYF; CDR3nt: TGTGCCAGCGGGAGGGGTTTAGAGCAGTACTTC
abundance: -; v_gene: TRBV7-3; d_gene: -; j_gene: TRBJ2-3; CDR3aa: CASSPDFTDTQYF; CDR3nt: TGTGCCAGCAGCCCGGACTTCACAGATACGCAGTATTTT
abundance: -; v_gene: TRBV28; d_gene: -; j_gene: TRBJ1-4; CDR3aa: CASSRQLNEKLFF; CDR3nt: TGTGCCAGCAGTAGACAGCTTAATGAAAAACTGTTTTTT
abundance: -; v_gene: TRBV10-3; d_gene: -; j_gene: TRBJ1-1; CDR3aa: CAISKQGNTEAFF; CDR3nt: TGTGCCATCAGTAAACAGGGGAACACTGAAGCTTTCTTT
abundance: -; v_gene: TRBV6-5; d_gene: -; j_gene: TRBJ1-1; CDR3aa: CASSYSPVNEAFF; CDR3nt: TGTGCCAGCAGTTACTCTCCGGTTAATGAAGCTTTCTTT
abundance: -; v_gene: TRBV5-6; d_gene: TRBD1; j_gene: TRBJ1-6; CDR3aa: CASAWGQFLSPLHF; CDR3nt: TGTGCCAGCGCATGGGGACAGTTTTTATCACCCCTCCACTTT
abundance: -; v_gene: TRBV28; d_gene: -; j_gene: TRBJ2-5; CDR3aa: CASNLRGETQYF; CDR3nt: TGTGCCAGCAATTTGAGGGGAGAGACCCAGTACTTC
abundance: -; v_gene: TRBV2; d_gene: -; j_gene: TRBJ2-5; CDR3aa: CASEGQLQETQYF; CDR3nt: TGTGCCAGCGAAGGACAGCTCCAAGAGACCCAGTACTTC
abundance: -; v_gene: TRBV30; d_gene: -; j_gene: TRBJ1-4; CDR3aa: CAWSWGSTNEKLFF; CDR3nt: TGTGCCTGGAGTTGGGGTTCAACTAATGAAAAACTGTTTTTT
abundance: -; v_gene: TRBV5-6; d_gene: -; j_gene: TRBJ2-2; CDR3aa: CASSLALNTGELFF; CDR3nt: TGTGCCAGCAGCTTGGCTCTGAACACCGGGGAGCTGTTTTTT
abundance: -; v_gene: TRBV15; d_gene: -; j_gene: TRBJ2-3; CDR3aa: CATSRGSTGSRSGTQYF; CDR3nt: TGTGCCACCAGCAGAGGATCAACGGGTTCTAGATCGGGGACGCAGTATTTT
abundance: -; v_gene: TRBV4-3; d_gene: -; j_gene: TRBJ1-3; CDR3aa: CASSQTGWGNTIYF; CDR3nt: TGCGCCAGCAGCCAAACAGGGTGGGGAAACACCATATATTTT
abundance: -; v_gene: TRBV5-1; d_gene: -; j_gene: TRBJ1-1; CDR3aa: CASSSGTLNTEAFF; CDR3nt: TGCGCCAGCAGCTCGGGGACACTGAACACTGAAGCTTTCTTT
abundance: -; v_gene: TRBV19; d_gene: -; j_gene: TRBJ1-2; CDR3aa: CASSEGGGSQFSNYGYTF; CDR3nt: TGTGCCAGTAGTGAGGGGGGCGGAAGCCAGTTCTCAAACTATGGCTACACCTTC